The entry below gives a single T cell receptor beta chain sequence along with its context. Sequencing was performed with immunoSEQ multiplex PCR; in TCRdb, only in-frame clones are kept and a portion is missing. This sample has 150,000 to 200,000 clones, with 80% to 90% found just once. Germline lookup yields CDR1 LGHDT and CDR2 YNNKEL (reference sequence). The CDR3 has 16 residues. V lost 1 base and J 1 base, leaving 12 bases between the germline ends. The entry originates in a study of blood T cell repertoires in COVID-19. Whole-study context: Samples taken during acute and convalescent COVID-19 were collected in the United States, Italy and Spain.

It was during active infection that Seattle patients were enrolled and then longitudinally followed. V gene TRBV3-1 (or the pseudogene TRBV3-2) combines with J gene TRBJ2-3; D is unclear. Sequenced input: peripheral blood. The TCR comes from a woman aged 55-75 years with COVID-19, enrolled during active disease. The CDR3 sequence: CASSQVPRRCTDTQYF. The CDR3 DNA reads as TGTGCCAGCAGCCAAGTCCCTAGACGTTGCACAGATACGCAGTATTTT.